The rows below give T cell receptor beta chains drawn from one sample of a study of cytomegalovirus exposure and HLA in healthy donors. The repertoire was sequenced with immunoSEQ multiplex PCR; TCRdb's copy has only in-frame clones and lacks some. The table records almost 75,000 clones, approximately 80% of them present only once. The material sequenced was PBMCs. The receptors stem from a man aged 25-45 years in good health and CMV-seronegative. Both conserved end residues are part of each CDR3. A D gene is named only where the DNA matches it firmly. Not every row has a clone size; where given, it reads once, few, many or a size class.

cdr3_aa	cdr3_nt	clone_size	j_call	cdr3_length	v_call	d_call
CASREMAEAFF	TGTGCCAGCAGAGAAATGGCAGAAGCTTTCTTT	.	TRBJ1-1	11	TRBV28	.
CAISDPGLAEYHETQYF	TGTGCCATCAGTGACCCTGGGCTAGCGGAGTATCACGAGACCCAGTACTTC	.	TRBJ2-5	17	TRBV10-3	TRBD2
CASSPSGEGDEQFF	TGTGCCAGCAGCCCCTCAGGGGAGGGCGATGAGCAGTTCTTC	once	TRBJ2-1	14	TRBV9	.
CASSLARGRLKETQYF	TGTGCCAGCAGCCTCGCCCGCGGGCGACTCAAAGAGACCCAGTACTTC	.	TRBJ2-5	16	TRBV7-8	.
CASSERGMDTNQPQHF	TGTGCCAGCAGTGAAAGGGGGATGGACACCAATCAGCCCCAGCATTTT	.	TRBJ1-5	16	TRBV6-1	.
CASSLELAGDTQYF	TGTGCCAGCAGCTTAGAGCTAGCGGGAGATACGCAGTATTTT	.	TRBJ2-3	14	TRBV7-9	TRBD2
CASSATGDEQFF	TGTGCCAGCAGCGCGACAGGGGATGAGCAGTTCTTC	.	TRBJ2-1	12	TRBV7-9	TRBD1
CASSLDRPDQPQHF	TGTGCCAGCAGCTTAGACAGGCCCGATCAGCCCCAGCATTTT	.	TRBJ1-5	14	TRBV7-9	.
CASSVGPELIYGYTF	TGTGCCAGTAGTGTTGGGCCAGAATTAATCTATGGCTACACCTTC	.	TRBJ1-2	15	TRBV19	.
CASSQSVVGAYIQYF	TGCGCCAGCAGCCAGTCAGTGGTGGGGGCGTACATTCAGTACTTC	.	TRBJ2-4	15	TRBV4-1	.
CASSLPGWGGELFF	TGTGCCAGCAGTCTCCCAGGGTGGGGCGGGGAGCTGTTTTTT	.	TRBJ2-2	14	TRBV27	.
CASNQVKGMGTEAFF	TGTGCCAGCAACCAAGTAAAGGGGATGGGAACTGAAGCTTTCTTT	.	TRBJ1-1	15	TRBV6-5	.
CASSGKGLAELWNIQYF	TGTGCCAGCAGCGGTAAGGGACTAGCGGAACTTTGGAACATTCAGTACTTC	.	TRBJ2-4	17	TRBV2	TRBD2
CASSVGLWQPQHF	TGTGCCAGCAGCGTAGGACTTTGGCAGCCCCAGCATTTT	.	TRBJ1-5	13	TRBV9	.
CASSGRGRGTDTQYF	TGTGCCAGTAGTGGCAGGGGGAGAGGCACAGATACGCAGTATTTT	.	TRBJ2-3	15	TRBV19	TRBD1
CASSPAASNRVQYF	TGTGCCAGCAGCCCCGCGGCTTCCAATCGGGTGCAGTATTTT	.	TRBJ2-3	14	TRBV11-2	.
CAWTGRVGTEAFF	TGTGCCTGGACGGGCAGGGTTGGCACTGAAGCTTTCTTT	.	TRBJ1-1	13	TRBV30	.
CASSLLGRQVRNEQYF	TGTGCCAGCAGTTTGCTGGGGCGACAGGTACGAAACGAGCAGTACTTC	.	TRBJ2-7	16	TRBV28	.
CAWSVQGGSVAFF	TGTGCCTGGAGTGTACAGGGAGGGTCCGTTGCTTTCTTT	.	TRBJ1-1	13	TRBV30	.
CASSLTDLTQYF	TGTGCCAGCAGTTTGACAGACTTAACGCAGTATTTT	.	TRBJ2-3	12	TRBV28	.
CASSQGSTNNPNSPLHF	TGCGCCAGCAGCCAAGGATCGACAAATAATCCGAATTCACCCCTCCACTTT	.	TRBJ1-6	17	TRBV4-3	.
CASSFGQATGELFF	TGTGCCAGCAGCTTCGGACAGGCCACCGGGGAGCTGTTTTTT	few	TRBJ2-2	14	TRBV5-5	TRBD1
CASSQAPSSETQYF	TGTGCCAGCAGCCAAGCCCCGAGTAGTGAGACCCAGTACTTC	.	TRBJ2-5	14	TRBV14	.
CASSLAGRESPLHF	TGTGCCAGCAGCTTGGCAGGGCGGGAATCACCCCTCCACTTT	.	TRBJ1-6	14	TRBV5-4	.
CASGTGNYGYTF	TGTGCCAGCGGGACAGGGAACTATGGCTACACCTTC	.	TRBJ1-2	12	TRBV18	TRBD1
CASSFTGTYGYTF	TGTGCCAGCAGTTTCACAGGGACCTATGGCTACACCTTC	once	TRBJ1-2	13	TRBV27	.
CATTREGLRTDTQYF	TGTGCCACCACTAGGGAGGGGCTGAGGACAGATACGCAGTATTTT	.	TRBJ2-3	15	TRBV6-1	TRBD2
CASSLQGAAKNIQYF	TGTGCCAGCAGTCTTCAGGGGGCGGCCAAAAACATTCAGTACTTC	.	TRBJ2-4	15	TRBV2	TRBD1
CASRTYEGAINSPLHF	TGTGCCAGCAGAACCTACGAGGGGGCGATTAATTCACCCCTCCACTTT	.	TRBJ1-6	16	TRBV7-2	TRBD1
CASSLASVSSYNEQFF	TGCGCCAGCAGCTTGGCTAGCGTAAGCTCCTACAATGAGCAGTTCTTC	.	TRBJ2-1	16	TRBV5-1	.
CASSVGSTGQGAYGYTF	TGTGCCAGCAGCGTAGGTAGTACGGGACAGGGGGCGTATGGCTACACCTTC	.	TRBJ1-2	17	TRBV9	TRBD1
CASSLTGEVAYGYTF	TGCGCCAGCAGCTTGACGGGGGAGGTGGCCTATGGCTACACCTTC	.	TRBJ1-2	15	TRBV5-1	.
CASSQYRSSYEQYF	TGTGCCAGCAGCCAGTACAGGAGCTCCTACGAGCAGTACTTC	.	TRBJ2-7	14	TRBV14	.
CASAGTGNPLNQPQHF	TGTGCAAGTGCCGGGACAGGGAACCCTCTTAATCAGCCCCAGCATTTT	.	TRBJ1-5	16	TRBV12-2	.
CASSLWDRGGLFF	TGCGCCAGCAGCCTCTGGGACAGGGGTGGACTGTTTTTT	.	TRBJ1-4	13	TRBV4-3	TRBD1
CASSPSLAGGPPEQYF	TGTGCCAGCAGCCCTTCACTAGCGGGGGGCCCTCCCGAGCAGTACTTC	.	TRBJ2-7	16	TRBV7-9	TRBD2
CASSLGVQTDLFSGYTF	TGTGCCAGCAGCTTAGGCGTTCAGACAGATTTGTTCTCTGGCTACACCTTC	.	TRBJ1-2	17	TRBV11-3	.
CASPGQGATGYTF	TGTGCCAGTCCGGGACAGGGGGCGACTGGCTACACCTTC	.	TRBJ1-2	13	TRBV6-1	TRBD1
CASTVAGGRDEQFF	TGTGCCAGCACCGTAGCGGGGGGGCGAGATGAGCAGTTCTTC	.	TRBJ2-1	14	TRBV2	TRBD2
CASSQDPGQLTGETQYF	TGCGCCAGCAGCCAAGATCCGGGACAGCTCACCGGGGAGACCCAGTACTTC	.	TRBJ2-5	17	TRBV4-1	TRBD1
CASSARLAGSSYEQYF	TGCGCCAGCAGCGCCAGGCTAGCGGGCTCATCCTACGAGCAGTACTTC	.	TRBJ2-7	16	TRBV5-1	TRBD2